This T cell receptor (beta chain) is drawn from a study of PD-L1 blockade in urothelial cancer. On the study more broadly: Patients, treated from about 2014 onward, received atezolizumab 1,200 mg intravenously every 3 weeks.

The time point denotes: peripheral blood 6 weeks after treatment start. Study findings and constraints: Durable-benefit patients expanded tumor-associated blood clones more at 3 weeks.

This CDR3 is built from 13 residues. Germline-derived CDR1 and CDR2 are LNHDA and SQIVND (reference sequence). V lost 10 bases to trimming and J lost 6 bases, with 16 bases between them. As for this clone: Antigen: not known.

Sequencing was performed with immunoSEQ multiplex PCR; in TCRdb, only in-frame clones are kept and a portion is missing. Among about 120,000 clones listed, roughly 90% were seen once. This chain uses TRBV19 with TRBJ2-1, with D maybe TRBD2 (6 bases). This clonotype was sampled from a man between 60 and 75 years old with urothelial cancer. The sequencing used PBMCs, collected around atezolizumab (anti-PD-L1) treatment. CDR3 sequence reads: CATGSRLANEQFF. CDR3 DNA: TGTGCCACCGGGAGTCGGCTCGCCAATGAGCAGTTCTTC.